These 22 T cell receptor beta chains came from one sample sequenced in a study of cytomegalovirus exposure and HLA in healthy donors. 60 Vbeta and 13 Jbeta primers were used in PCR. Sequencing was performed with immunoSEQ multiplex PCR; in TCRdb, only in-frame clones are kept and a portion is missing. This sample has fewer than 150,000 clones; about 80% occur once, and the top ten carry 30%. The sequencing sample was made of PBMCs. These receptors all come from a man aged 60-69 years in good health and CMV-seropositive.

The gene calls are TRBV29-1 and TRBJ2-3; D perhaps matches TRBD2 (6 bases). The CDR3 sequence is 15 residues long. Germline CDR1 and CDR2: SQVTM and ANQGSEA. V was trimmed by 7 bases and J by 1 base, leaving 18 bases between them. CDR3 coding DNA: TGCAGCGGGTCCCAAGGGACTCCTCGCACAGATACGCAGTATTTT. Its protein is CSGSQGTPRTDTQYF.

In its sample, this clone was seen a few times. The chain couples TRBV7-6 to TRBJ1-5, with 7 bases that match TRBD1. The ends lost 4 bases at V and 3 bases at J; junction bases unmatched: 6. CDR3 size: 15 residues. The germline V gene encodes CDR1 SGHVS and CDR2 FNYEAQ. The CDR3 coding sequence is TGTGCCAGCAGCTCCCCGACAGGGACCAATCAGCCCCAGCATTTT. Encoded protein: CASSSPTGTNQPQHF.

J is TRBJ1-6 and V is TRBV7-6; 11 bases fit TRBD1. Trimming took 4 bases from V and 8 from J; bases not matched to a gene: 4. Looked up from germline, CDR1 is SGHVS and CDR2 is FNYEAQ. This CDR3 region has 15 residues. The chain's CDR3 is CASSSRDRGDSPLHF. The CDR3, as DNA: TGTGCCAGCAGCTCCCGGGACAGGGGGGATTCACCCCTCCACTTT.

This clone was seen once. CDR3 nucleotides: TGCAGCGTTGAGAGGACAGGGGGCTATGGCTACACCTTC. Amino acids: CSVERTGGYGYTF. The chain uses TRBV29-1 and TRBJ1-2; TRBD1 matches at 10 bases. V lost 3 bases to trimming and J lost 4 bases; unmatched junction nucleotides: 2. The CDR3 runs to 13 residues. CDR1 and CDR2 from the germline V gene are SQVTM and ANQGSEA.

The DNA of the CDR3 is TGTGCCAGCAGGAGGGACAACTCACGTACCTACGAGCAGTACTTC. Translating gives CASRRDNSRTYEQYF. The chain is built from TRBV2 and TRBJ2-7, with TRBD1 as a possible D gene (6 bases). This CDR3 is built from 15 residues. V was shortened by 6 bases and J by 2 bases, with 17 bases between the two germline ends. Germline-derived CDR1 and CDR2 are SNHLY and FYNNEI.

This clone was picked up a small number of times. The J gene is TRBJ2-6, the V gene TRBV5-4; D gene unclear. Per germline, CDR1 SGHNT and CDR2 YYREEE (reference sequence). The CDR3 is 14 residues long. Trimming shortened V by 1 base and J by 4 bases, and 6 bases separated the two germline ends. The CDR3 nucleotides read TGTGCCAGCAGCTTGATGGCAGGGGCCAACGTCCTGACTTTC. It yields the protein CASSLMAGANVLTF.

The chain is built from TRBV5-1 and TRBJ1-2, with TRBD1 as a possible D gene (5 bases). This CDR3 spans 14 amino acids. V was clipped by 2 bases and J by 4 bases, with 12 bases between them. Germline V gene lookup returns CDR1 SGHRS and CDR2 YFSETQ. The CDR3 nucleotides read TGCGCCAGCAGCTTTAGACAGCCTATCTATGGCTACACCTTC. It is translated as CASSFRQPIYGYTF.

The chain employs TRBV28 and TRBJ2-7, with TRBD2 identical over 7 bases. The trim removed 1 base at V and 0 bases at J, leaving 9 bases unmatched. Germline CDR1 MDHEN, CDR2 SYDVKM. The CDR3 loop spans 17 amino acids. CDR3 nucleotides: TGTGCCAGCAGTTTATTCGGCGGACTAGTCGACTCCTACGAGCAGTACTTC. Its translation: CASSLFGGLVDSYEQYF. The whole variable domain, filled in from reference TRBV28 and TRBJ2-7, reads DVKVTQSSRYLVKRTGEKVFLECVQDMDHENMFWYRQDPGLGLRLIYFSYDVKMKEKGDIPEGYSVSREKKERFSLILESASTNQTSMYLCASSLFGGLVDSYEQYFGPGTRLTVT.

The V and J genes are TRBV29-1 and TRBJ2-7; TRBD1 agrees at 7 bases. Trimming took 6 bases from V and 0 from J; bases not matched to a gene: 8. CDR1 SQVTM and CDR2 ANQGSEA come from the germline V gene. The CDR3 has 14 residues. The CDR3 is CSVQGVIPSYEQYF. CDR3 bases: TGCAGCGTCCAGGGGGTTATCCCCTCCTACGAGCAGTACTTC.

Only one count was recorded for this clone. The rearrangement joins TRBV9 to TRBJ2-3; 11 nucleotides line up with TRBD1. J gave up 6 bases and V 7 bases, and 13 bases lay outside the gene matches. The CDR3 has 16 residues. CDR1 and CDR2 (germline): SGDLS, YYNGEE. In DNA form, the CDR3 reads TGTGCCAGCTCATACCCCCGGGACAGGGGGACGGATACGCAGTATTTT. Protein sequence: CASSYPRDRGTDTQYF.

This chain uses TRBV7-3 with TRBJ1-5; D possibly corresponds to TRBD1 (5 bases). The CDR3 extends over 13 amino acids. Germline V lookup: CDR1 SGHTA, CDR2 FQGTGA. Trimming stripped 2 bases from V and 6 bases from J, with 8 bases between. CDR3 amino acids: CASSLGGGQPQHF. The CDR3 DNA is TGTGCCAGCAGCTTAGGGGGGGGTCAGCCCCAGCATTTT.

Comments on this clone: Germline and junction disagree at one end, which may indicate a read error. The same CDR3 also results from other DNA sequences found in this sample. This rearrangement joins TRBV15 to TRBJ2-5, with D possibly matching TRBD1 (5 bases). CDR3 length: 13 residues. Germline V gives CDR1 LNHNV, CDR2 YYDKDF (reference sequence). CDR3 DNA sequence: TGTGCCACCAGCAGGGACAACCAAGAAACCCAGTACTTC. The encoded protein is CATSRDNQETQYF.

The chain recombines TRBV5-1 with TRBJ1-3; no definite D call. The CDR3 length is 17 residues. Trimming cost V 3 bases and J 0 bases, with 16 bases left between them. The germline gives CDR1 SGHRS, CDR2 YFSETQ. The CDR3 DNA is TGCGCCAGCAGCTGGAGTGCGACCGCTAACTCTGGAAACACCATATATTTT. Translation gives CASSWSATANSGNTIYF.

This clone was recorded once. The chain uses TRBV4-1 and TRBJ2-1, with 11 bases fitting TRBD2. The CDR3 is made up of 16 amino acids. In germline, CDR1 is MGHRA, CDR2 YSYEKL. The V and J ends lost 4 bases and 2 bases, in that order; junction bases with no gene match: 4. The CDR3 loop reads CASSPVSGGAYNEQFF. CDR3 coding DNA: TGCGCCAGCAGCCCGGTTAGCGGGGGGGCCTACAATGAGCAGTTCTTC.

The rearrangement joins TRBV30 to TRBJ2-5; the match to TRBD1 covers 9 bases. V lost 4 bases, J lost 5 bases, and 8 bases stayed unmatched. The CDR3 has 14 amino acids. The germline gives CDR1 GTSNPN, CDR2 SVGIG (reference sequence). The CDR3 is CAWTNRGRSETQYF. The CDR3 DNA reads as TGTGCCTGGACCAACAGGGGGCGCAGCGAGACCCAGTACTTC.

This chain links TRBV9 with TRBJ2-5; weak D call: TRBD2 (5 bases). The CDR3 loop spans 13 amino acids. V dropped 0 bases and J dropped 11 bases, with 14 bases sitting between them. From germline, CDR1 is SGDLS and CDR2 YYNGEE. CDR3 sequence reads: CASSVGDNGEQYF. CDR3 coding DNA: TGTGCCAGCAGCGTAGGTGATAACGGGGAGCAGTACTTC.

The rearrangement links TRBV9 to TRBJ1-5, with D unresolved. The CDR3 extends over 15 amino acids. Deletions cut 6 bases from V and 0 bases from J, with 13 bases between. CDR1 and CDR2 from the germline V gene are SGDLS and YYNGEE. This chain's CDR3 is CASNAGGYSNQPQHF. CDR3 coding DNA: TGTGCCAGCAACGCCGGAGGTTATAGCAATCAGCCCCAGCATTTT. The complete variable domain, with remaining parts taken from reference TRBV9 and TRBJ1-5, reads DSGVTQTPKHLITATGQRVTLRCSPRSGDLSVYWYQQSLDQGLQFLIQYYNGEERAKGNILERFSAQQFPDLHSELNLSSLELGDSALYFCASNAGGYSNQPQHFGDGTRLSIL.

This clone came up a few times. This chain joins TRBV4-2 and TRBJ1-5; 7 positions match TRBD1. J gave up 9 bases and V 0 bases, and 14 bases lay outside the gene matches. The CDR3 is 17 amino acids. The V gene's germline CDR1 is LGHNA and CDR2 YNFKEQ. The CDR3 coding sequence is TGTGCCAGCAGCCAAGATTCCCAGACAGGGAGAATGACGCCCCAGCATTTT. Residues: CASSQDSQTGRMTPQHF.

This clone was counted a few times. The CDR3: CASSLAPGQAYDEQFF. The CDR3 region has the DNA TGTGCCAGCAGCTTAGCTCCGGGACAGGCGTACGATGAGCAGTTCTTC. The V gene is TRBV11-3, the J gene TRBJ2-1; the match to TRBD1 covers 8 bases. V lost 1 base, J lost 8 bases, and 10 bases stayed unmatched. Germline CDR1 is SGHNT and CDR2 is YENEEA. This CDR3 is built from 16 residues.

About this clone itself: This same CDR3 is encoded by further DNA sequences in the sample. V usage is TRBV27 and J usage is TRBJ2-3, with D maybe TRBD1 (6 bases). This CDR3 region has 16 residues. Trimming pared 6 bases from V and 6 bases from J, leaving 22 bases between. Per germline, CDR1 MNHEY and CDR2 SMNVEV (reference sequence). The CDR3 is CASRPQGLLNVDTQYF. The CDR3 bases are TGTGCCAGCAGGCCTCAGGGGTTATTGAACGTGGATACGCAGTATTTT.

The chain uses TRBV5-1 and TRBJ1-1; TRBD1 is a possible D gene (6 bases). Germline CDR1 and CDR2: SGHRS and YFSETQ. CDR3 length: 16 amino acids. The V end was cut by 0 bases, the J end by 5 bases, with 17 bases between. CDR3 protein: CASSLAIDRFETEAFF. For the CDR3, the DNA is TGCGCCAGCAGCTTGGCCATCGACAGGTTCGAAACTGAAGCTTTCTTT.

This clone was seen a few times. The chain joins TRBV15 to TRBJ2-1, with TRBD1 matching over 10 bases. The V segment lost 1 base and the J segment 3 bases; nucleotides outside the gene matches: 3. Looked up from germline, CDR1 is LNHNV and CDR2 is YYDKDF (reference sequence). CDR3 length equals 16 residues. The CDR3 loop reads CATSRVGTGVYNEQFF. The CDR3 nucleotides are TGTGCCACCAGCAGAGTCGGGACAGGGGTCTACAATGAGCAGTTCTTC.